This TCR beta chain was sequenced during a study of T-cell memory formation after mild COVID-19. The study's findings and limits: Researchers could not confirm that second-wave clones peaking on day 37 targeted SARS-CoV-2. Contracting clones from day 15 to 85 showed balanced CD4/CD8; later expanders favored CD4+.

A 5'RACE reaction primed in the constant segment made cDNA libraries of TCR alpha and TCR beta, and these carried sample barcodes and UMIs. Each CDR3 protein gets one entry after TCRdb re-called the 5' RACE reads with MiXCR. The data contain about 360,000 distinct CDR3 sequences, roughly 13% of them seen just once; the ten biggest clones take up 20% to 25%. A note on this clonotype: The target antigen is unknown.

The CDR3 runs 14 residues. Germline CDR1 is LGHNA and CDR2 is YSLEER. Trimming removed 4 bases from V and 4 bases from J, with 12 bases in between. The sample taken for sequencing was PBMCs or a T cell subset sorted from them (not recorded which). This chain links TRBV4-3 with TRBJ2-3; TRBD1 is a possible D gene (6 bases). This clonotype originated in a young man who had mild COVID-19 (a few samples of this study predate the infection). Cell type and time point are not known. CDR3 protein: CASSLRQASDTQYF. The CDR3 DNA reads as TGCGCCAGCAGCCTAAGACAGGCTTCAGATACGCAGTATTTT.